This is a list of T cell receptor beta chains from one sample in a study of molecular identifiers for immune sequencing clone quantification. One entry per CDR3 protein results from TCRdb running MiXCR on the PCR reads. The data show hundreds of thousands of distinct CDR3 sequences, about a quarter seen once. Specimen: naive CD8+ T cells from blood, with Jurkat cell RNA spiked in. These receptors all come from a human donor in good health. Some libraries in this study had Jurkat cell RNA spiked in. CDR3s include the opening cysteine and the closing phenylalanine or tryptophan. Each record gives: CDR3 length, V gene, J gene, D gene, CDR3 protein. The D gene is left open where the match is weak.

15	TRBV28	TRBJ2-3	TRBD2	CASSLGGLTTDTQYF
19	TRBV12-3/TRBV12-4	TRBJ2-6	.	CASSFEDPVQTSGATVLTF
14	TRBV12-3/TRBV12-4	TRBJ2-7	.	CASSAGDGSYEQYF
14	TRBV19	TRBJ2-7	TRBD2	CASSIPGGSNEQYF
14	TRBV20-1	TRBJ2-1	.	CSARSRDLYNEQFF
14	TRBV9	TRBJ2-7	.	CASSANRDTYEQYF
13	TRBV12-3/TRBV12-4	TRBJ1-2	.	CASRVTTSYVYTF
13	TRBV24-1	TRBJ2-1	.	CATSEDSGHAQFF
15	TRBV7-2	TRBJ2-7	TRBD2	CASRPTLAGEYEQYF
14	TRBV2	TRBJ2-7	TRBD2	CASMPGTSGSEQYF
12	TRBV7-9	TRBJ1-1	.	CASSSSYPEAFF
17	TRBV4-1	TRBJ1-2	.	CASSHPPHNTGIYGYTF
14	TRBV29-1	TRBJ1-1	.	CSVEGGGMNTEASF